Following are 20 T cell receptor beta chains from one sample sequenced in a study of blood T cell repertoires in COVID-19. Assay: immunoSEQ multiplex PCR; the TCRdb copy retains only in-frame clones and omits some. The data contain 140,000 to 150,000 clones, 65% to 90% of them singletons. Sequencing was performed on peripheral blood. The origin of the receptors is a man aged 60 to 69 with active or convalescent COVID-19.

The J gene is TRBJ2-6, the V gene TRBV5-4; the D gene is possibly TRBD1 (6 bases). V shed 4 bases and J shed 8 bases, with 13 bases lying between them. This CDR3 is 14 amino acids long. The germline V gene encodes CDR1 SGHNT and CDR2 YYREEE (reference sequence). CDR3 residues: CASSRNRDTNVLTF. The CDR3 DNA reads as TGTGCCAGCAGCCGAAACAGGGATACCAACGTCCTGACTTTC.

The J gene is TRBJ1-6, the V gene TRBV7-2; no definite D call. Deletions cut 0 bases from V and 8 bases from J, with 5 bases between. The CDR3 has 13 amino acids. CDR1 is SGHTA and CDR2 is FQGNSA in the germline V gene. The CDR3 here is CASSLARDSPLHF. CDR3 bases: TGTGCCAGCAGCTTAGCACGGGATTCACCCCTCCACTTT.

V gene TRBV21-1 combines with J gene TRBJ1-5; the table's TRBD1 call for D was not verified on the DNA. TRBV21-1 has pseudogene status. The CDR3 has 17 amino acids. The CDR3 is CASSKGVQGTGNQPQHF. The DNA for the CDR3 is TGTGCCAGCAGCAAAGGGGTTCAGGGGACAGGCAATCAGCCCCAGCATTTT.

This chain uses TRBV18 with TRBJ1-2; 12 positions match TRBD1. In germline, CDR1 is KGHSH, CDR2 LQKENI. The CDR3 contains 17 residues. V dropped 1 base and J dropped 6; count of bases not matched to a gene: 9. CDR3 bases: TGTGCCAGCTCACCACTAGGGACAGGGGGCTTCTTTGATGGCTACACCTTC. It yields the protein CASSPLGTGGFFDGYTF.

The chain uses TRBV7-2 and TRBJ2-5, with 8 bases aligning to TRBD2. V was pared by 3 bases and J by 2 bases, with 5 bases of the junction left unmatched. CDR1 is SGHTA, CDR2 FQGNSA, per germline. This CDR3 is built from 15 residues. CDR3 amino acids: CASSLGGGPQETQYF. Written as DNA, the CDR3 is TGTGCCAGCAGCTTGGGCGGGGGGCCTCAAGAGACCCAGTACTTC.

This chain connects TRBV5-1 to TRBJ1-5, with 9 bases matching TRBD1. CDR1 and CDR2 (germline): SGHRS, YFSETQ. The CDR3 is 15 amino acids. V trimming: 4 bases; J trimming: 2 bases; junction bases outside the gene matches: 4. The CDR3 DNA is TGCGCCAGCAGCGCGACAGGGGGGCGCAATCAGCCCCAGCATTTT. This codes for CASSATGGRNQPQHF.

The chain couples TRBV12-3 or TRBV12-4 to TRBJ2-2, with D possibly TRBD2 on 5 matching bases. The CDR3 runs to 13 residues. V was pared by 4 bases and J by 7 bases, with 10 bases between. In nucleotides, the CDR3 is TGTGCCAGCAGTTCCCGGACTCACGGGGAGCTGTTTTTT. This translates into CASSSRTHGELFF.

The J gene is TRBJ1-2, the V gene TRBV10-3; possible D gene TRBD1, 6 bases. Deletions cut 4 bases from V and 8 bases from J, with 20 bases between. The CDR3 sequence is 15 residues long. Per the germline V gene, CDR1 is ENHRY and CDR2 is SYGVKD. CDR3 coding DNA: TGTGCCATCAGTGGTCTAGCAGGGGCCCTTGAAGGCTACACCTTC. It yields the protein CAISGLAGALEGYTF.

The J gene is TRBJ2-3, the V gene TRBV5-3, with 16 bases identical to TRBD2. TRBV5-3 is an ORF; its function is uncertain. This CDR3 contains 17 residues. Trimming cost V 4 bases and J 6 bases; bases outside gene matches: 8. The CDR3 protein is CARSPGTSGRAVDTQYF. CDR3 DNA: TGTGCCAGAAGCCCCGGGACTAGCGGGAGGGCCGTCGATACGCAGTATTTT.

V and J are TRBV5-6 and TRBJ1-6, with a weak D call TRBD1 (5 bases). The V gene lost 2 bases and the J gene lost 3 bases, with 15 bases spanning the gap. There are 17 residues in the CDR3. Germline loops: CDR1 SGHDT, CDR2 YYEEEE. Here the CDR3 reads CASSFTEDRFYNSPLHF. As DNA, the CDR3 is TGTGCCAGCAGCTTTACAGAAGACAGATTCTATAATTCACCCCTCCACTTT.

The chain uses TRBV7-8 and TRBJ2-7, with D tentatively TRBD2 (6 bases). This CDR3 contains 11 residues. V was trimmed by 5 bases and J by 6 bases, leaving 8 bases between them. Per germline, CDR1 SGHVS and CDR2 FQNEAQ. The CDR3 sequence is CASSPGVEQYF. The DNA for the CDR3 is TGTGCCAGCAGCCCGGGGGTCGAGCAGTACTTC.

The chain joins TRBV6-5 to TRBJ1-2, with a possible D match to TRBD1 (6 bases). The V gene's germline CDR1 is MNHEY and CDR2 SVGAGI. The germline V and J ends were trimmed by 6 bases and 2 bases, with 10 bases remaining between them. This CDR3 has 13 residues. The CDR3 DNA follows: TGTGCCAGCAGCCTCGGACAGAACTATGGCTACACCTTC. It specifies CASSLGQNYGYTF.

Only a few counts were recorded for this clone. The CDR3 DNA sequence: TGTGCCAGTAGGACAGTGAACACTGAAGCTTTCTTT. Residues: CASRTVNTEAFF. The chain employs TRBV6-5 and TRBJ1-1; possibly TRBD1 for D (6 bases). Trimming shortened V by 9 bases and J by 0 bases, and 8 bases separated the two germline ends. Per the germline V gene, CDR1 is MNHEY and CDR2 is SVGAGI. The CDR3 sequence is 12 residues long.

This sequence joins TRBV2 and TRBJ1-6; 7 nucleotides match TRBD1. The CDR3 is 15 amino acids. J gave up 1 base and V 6 bases, and 3 bases lay outside the gene matches. Germline V CDR1 and CDR2: SNHLY, FYNNEI. The CDR3 sequence is CASRLQGSYNSPLHF. The CDR3 DNA reads as TGTGCCAGCAGACTACAGGGGTCCTATAATTCACCCCTCCACTTT.

This sequence joins TRBV4-3 and TRBJ2-6; unclear D gene. Per the germline V gene, CDR1 is LGHNA and CDR2 is YSLEER. V dropped 1 base and J dropped 2 bases, with 9 bases sitting between them. The CDR3 extends over 16 amino acids. The CDR3, as DNA: TGCGCCAGCAGCCAAGTTAGAACAGCTGGGGCCAACGTCCTGACTTTC. It translates to CASSQVRTAGANVLTF.

V is TRBV19 and J is TRBJ1-1, with TRBD1 matching 7 bases. The V gene end was trimmed by 7 bases and the J gene end by 3 bases; junction bases not matched to a gene: 11. This CDR3 spans 15 amino acids. Germline CDR1 LNHDA, CDR2 SQIVND (reference sequence). The CDR3 here is CASTKQDRAHTEAFF. CDR3 nucleotide sequence: TGTGCCAGTACGAAACAAGACAGGGCGCACACTGAAGCTTTCTTT.

The chain joins TRBV7-9 to TRBJ2-5; D unresolved. Trimming pared 3 bases from V and 0 bases from J, leaving 5 bases between. The CDR3 runs to 13 residues. The V gene's germline CDR1 is SEHNR and CDR2 FQNEAQ (reference sequence). The CDR3 is CASSFRYQETQYF. The CDR3 DNA reads as TGTGCCAGCAGCTTCCGGTACCAAGAGACCCAGTACTTC.

This clone was found once. This rearrangement joins TRBV27 to TRBJ1-1, with D hard to call. Germline values: CDR1 MNHEY, CDR2 SMNVEV (reference sequence). V was cut by 6 bases and J by 0 bases, with 8 bases left in between. CDR3 size: 13 residues. The CDR3 DNA reads TGTGCCAGCAGAGGGAGTATGAACACTGAAGCTTTCTTT. This encodes CASRGSMNTEAFF.

As DNA, the CDR3 is TGTGCCAGCAGCGCTGAGACTAGTTTCAATGAGCAGTTCTTC. It is translated as CASSAETSFNEQFF. The V gene is TRBV9, the J gene TRBJ2-1; tentative D call: TRBD2 (6 bases). The CDR3 sequence is 14 residues long. Germline assignment: CDR1 SGDLS and CDR2 YYNGEE. The ends were cut back, 3 bases at V and 6 bases at J, with 13 bases in the middle. The full variable domain, its missing parts supplied by reference TRBV9 and TRBJ2-1, is DSGVTQTPKHLITATGQRVTLRCSPRSGDLSVYWYQQSLDQGLQFLIQYYNGEERAKGNILERFSAQQFPDLHSELNLSSLELGDSALYFCASSAETSFNEQFFGPGTRLTVL.

This clone showed up just a few times. J is TRBJ2-4 and V is TRBV7-2, with D tentatively TRBD2 (5 bases). The CDR3 sequence is 12 residues long. V lost 5 bases and J lost 6, with 8 bases in between. Germline V CDR1 and CDR2: SGHTA, FQGNSA. The CDR3 loop is CASSRELNIQYF. CDR3 sequence (DNA): TGTGCCAGCAGCCGGGAACTAAACATTCAGTACTTC.